This T cell receptor (beta chain) came from a study of cytomegalovirus exposure and HLA in healthy donors. Both 60 Vbeta primers and 13 Jbeta primers went into the PCR. Some clones are missing from TCRdb's copy, which holds only in-frame ones; the method was immunoSEQ multiplex PCR. The sample consists of 100,000 to 150,000 clones, roughly 85% of them appearing once. This clonotype was obtained from a boy between 10 and 17 years old in good health and CMV-seronegative. The sample taken for sequencing was PBMCs.

The CDR3 DNA reads TGTGCCAGTACCCCCAGTGAAGGAGGCTACAATGAGCAGTTCTTC. Its translation is CASTPSEGGYNEQFF. The chain couples TRBV19 to TRBJ2-1; a possible D gene is TRBD2 (5 bases). In germline, CDR1 is LNHDA, CDR2 SQIVND (reference sequence). V lost 7 bases and J 3 bases, leaving 16 bases between the germline ends. This CDR3 is built from 15 residues.